This TCR beta chain was documented in a study of cytomegalovirus exposure and HLA in healthy donors. Overall study results and limits: As a later analysis showed, several of the most significant clusters appeared to be linked to common viral pathogens. The classifier, whose performance was assessed in both the original and validation cohorts, reportedly diagnosed cytomegalovirus status with high specificity and sensitivity.

Notes on this clone: Its cognate antigen is unknown.

PCR employed 60 Vbeta and 13 Jbeta primers. Sequencing used immunoSEQ multiplex PCR; TCRdb keeps in-frame clones, though not all of them. The sample gives over 150,000 clones, around 81% of which show up once; over 10% is in the top ten. The ends lost 2 bases at V and 9 bases at J; junction bases unmatched: 3. Germline V gene sequence: CDR1 MNHNY, CDR2 SVGAGI (reference sequence). This CDR3 comprises 13 residues. Sequencing was done on a sample of PBMCs. The V gene is TRBV6-6, the J gene TRBJ2-1; the match to TRBD2 covers 8 bases. The sequence was collected from a woman aged 50 to 65 in good health and CMV-seronegative. CDR3 protein: CASSYAGGPEQFF. The CDR3 bases are TGTGCCAGCAGTTACGCGGGGGGCCCTGAGCAGTTCTTC.